Below, 23 T cell receptor beta chains from the same sample are listed, as sequenced in a study of T cell clonotyping in hematopoietic cell transplantation. Data came from immunoSEQ multiplex PCR; TCRdb stores just in-frame clones and leaves some out. The sample carries approximately 8,700 clones, approximately 85% recorded once. The sequences come from PBMCs, collected 180 days after allogeneic stem cell transplant. Receptor source: a female patient younger than 45 who had an allogeneic stem cell transplant, so the T cells may come from the graft donor. Some clones in this sample may be carry-over from other donors' samples.

The chain uses TRBV2 and TRBJ1-2, with 8 bases matching TRBD1. The ends lost 1 base at V and 7 bases at J; junction bases unmatched: 11. Germline V gene data show CDR1 as SNHLY and CDR2 as FYNNEI. The CDR3 is 16 amino acids. CDR3 amino acids: CASSEVGRGRGPGYTF. The CDR3, as DNA: TGTGCCAGCAGTGAAGTCGGTCGGGGCAGGGGGCCTGGCTACACCTTC.

This sequence joins TRBV4-3 and TRBJ1-1, with a tentative D call TRBD1 (5 bases). V was cut by 4 bases and J by 6 bases, with 21 bases left in between. Germline V CDR1 and CDR2: LGHNA, YSLEER. The CDR3 extends over 16 amino acids. The CDR3 DNA reads as TGCGCCAGCAGCCCCAAGGGTAGAGTGTGGGGCGCTGAAGCTTTCTTT. Protein sequence: CASSPKGRVWGAEAFF.

This clone was counted a single time. A junction boundary mismatches the germline segment, possibly from a read error. The chain combines TRBV7-6 with TRBJ2-4; weak D call: TRBD1 (6 bases). The CDR3 contains 13 residues. The germline V gene encodes CDR1 SGHVS and CDR2 FNYEAQ. The CDR3: CASSLTRGQNWHF. As DNA, the CDR3 is TGTGCCAGCAGCTTAACCCGAGGACAGAATTGGCACTTC.

CDR3 protein: CAISGQGQPQHF. The CDR3 bases are TGTGCCATCAGTGGACAGGGTCAGCCCCAGCATTTT. The gene calls are TRBV10-3 and TRBJ1-5; 7 nucleotides line up with TRBD1. Losses at the gene ends were 4 bases for V and 6 bases for J; bases not matched to a gene: 0. CDR3 length equals 12 residues. Looked up from germline, CDR1 is ENHRY and CDR2 is SYGVKD.

This chain connects TRBV7-3 to TRBJ2-2; D gene uncertain. The germline V gene has CDR1 SGHTA and CDR2 FQGTGA. This CDR3 spans 13 amino acids. The V end lost 5 bases, the J end lost 2 bases, and 6 bases lay between the germline ends. CDR3 nucleotide sequence: TGTGCCAGCAGCCTCCACAACACCGGGGAGCTGTTTTTT. Translation: CASSLHNTGELFF.

This chain links TRBV4-1 with TRBJ1-6; D is ambiguous. V lost 8 bases and J lost 9, with 5 bases in between. The germline CDR1 and CDR2 sequences are MGHRA and YSYEKL. The CDR3 is 10 amino acids. The CDR3 region is CASPISPLHF. The CDR3, as DNA: TGCGCCAGCCCAATTTCACCCCTCCACTTT.

This clone occurred once. The chain carries TRBV4-2 and TRBJ2-1; D perhaps matches TRBD1 (7 bases). V was shortened by 6 bases and J by 6 bases, with 15 bases between the two germline ends. The CDR3 is made up of 14 amino acids. CDR1 is LGHNA, CDR2 YNFKEQ, per germline. CDR3 sequence (DNA): TGTGCCAGCAGACGCGGGACAGACCTCAATGAGCAGTTCTTC. Translation: CASRRGTDLNEQFF.

This clone has more than one count but fewer than ten. The chain carries TRBV5-4 and TRBJ1-1; D not certain. V lost 6 bases, J lost 1 base, and 10 bases lay in between. The CDR3 is 13 amino acids. Germline CDR1 SGHNT, CDR2 YYREEE (reference sequence). CDR3: CASTEDWNTEAFF. CDR3 sequence (DNA): TGTGCCAGCACCGAGGATTGGAACACTGAAGCTTTCTTT.

This chain connects TRBV25-1 to TRBJ2-3; maybe TRBD2 (5 bases). V was pared by 0 bases and J by 1 base, with 5 bases between. Looked up from germline, CDR1 is MGHDK and CDR2 is SYGVNS. CDR3 length equals 14 residues. The DNA of the CDR3 is TGTGCCAGCAGTGAATACGGGGGCACAGATACGCAGTATTTT. Encoded protein: CASSEYGGTDTQYF.

This clone appeared a single time. The rearrangement joins TRBV19 to TRBJ2-5; possible D gene TRBD1, 6 bases. Germline V gene lookup returns CDR1 LNHDA and CDR2 SQIVND (reference sequence). Trimming took off 10 bases at V and 2 bases at J, with 14 bases between the two ends. CDR3 length: 13 amino acids. CDR3 in amino acids: CATRQVGQETQYF. CDR3 nucleotides: TGTGCCACACGACAGGTGGGTCAAGAGACCCAGTACTTC. Full variable domain (remainder filled in from reference TRBV19 and TRBJ2-5): DGGITQSPKYLFRKEGQNVTLSCEQNLNHDAMYWYRQDPGQGLRLIYYSQIVNDFQKGDIAEGYSVSREKKESFPLTVTSAQKNPTAFYLCATRQVGQETQYFGPGTRLLVL.

V gene TRBV6-5 combines with J gene TRBJ1-4, with D perhaps TRBD1 (5 bases). Trimming shortened V by 5 bases and J by 8 bases, and 18 bases separated the two germline ends. There are 15 residues in the CDR3. The germline V gene encodes CDR1 MNHEY and CDR2 SVGAGI. As DNA, the CDR3 is TGTGCCAGCAGTGTCGGCGGGGCAGAGCGAGAAAAACTGTTTTTT. It codes for CASSVGGAEREKLFF.

The CDR3 spells CASGGMNYGYTF. CDR3 DNA: TGTGCCAGCGGGGGGATGAACTATGGCTACACCTTC. The chain employs TRBV9 and TRBJ1-2; D possibly corresponds to TRBD1 (5 bases). Per the germline V gene, CDR1 is SGDLS and CDR2 is YYNGEE. The germline V and J ends were trimmed by 7 bases and 2 bases, with 9 bases remaining between them. The CDR3 runs to 12 residues.

This clone is medium-sized. Other DNA sequences from this sample encode an identical CDR3 as well. The genes are TRBV6-5 and TRBJ1-1; maybe TRBD1 (5 bases). Germline V CDR1 and CDR2: MNHEY, SVGAGI. V lost 5 bases and J 5 bases, leaving 12 bases between the germline ends. The CDR3 extends over 13 amino acids. Here the CDR3 DNA reads TGTGCCAGCAGTCCCCAGGGAGGGACTGAAGCTTTCTTT. Protein sequence: CASSPQGGTEAFF.

Only a few counts were recorded for this clone. The CDR3 is CASSDSSKMNTEAFF. The CDR3 bases are TGTGCCAGCAGTGACAGTAGCAAGATGAACACTGAAGCTTTCTTT. J is TRBJ1-1 and V is TRBV25-1; D not resolved. The germline V gene encodes CDR1 MGHDK and CDR2 SYGVNS. This CDR3 comprises 15 residues. The V and J ends lost 3 bases and 0 bases respectively, with 11 bases between them.

This sequence joins TRBV7-2 and TRBJ1-3; D unresolved. CDR1 is SGHTA, CDR2 FQGNSA, per germline. Trimming left V 1 base short and J 8 bases short, with 15 bases between. The CDR3 totals 15 residues. The CDR3 sequence is CASSLESAVGYTIYF. As DNA, the CDR3 is TGTGCCAGCAGCTTAGAATCGGCGGTTGGGTACACCATATATTTT. Supplemented by reference TRBV7-2 and TRBJ1-3, the full variable domain reads GAGVSQSPSNKVTEKGKDVELRCDPISGHTALYWYRQSLGQGLEFLIYFQGNSAPDKSGLPSDRFSAERTGGSVSTLTIQRTQQEDSAVYLCASSLESAVGYTIYFGEGSWLTVV.

This chain connects TRBV7-9 to TRBJ1-2; 9 bases line up with TRBD1. CDR3 size: 13 residues. Germline V CDR1 and CDR2: SEHNR, FQNEAQ (reference sequence). Trimming cost V 5 bases and J 8 bases; bases outside gene matches: 6. The DNA for the CDR3 is TGTGCCAGCAGCCCATGGACAGGGGACGGCTACACCTTC. It is translated as CASSPWTGDGYTF.

The chain joins TRBV9 to TRBJ2-2; TRBD1 matches 9 bases. The trim removed 4 bases at V and 1 base at J, leaving 8 bases unmatched. The CDR3 length is 17 residues. Germline CDR1 reads SGDLS; CDR2 reads YYNGEE. CDR3 loop: CASSRRPGQGNTGELFF. The CDR3, as DNA: TGTGCCAGCAGCAGGCGCCCGGGACAGGGGAACACCGGGGAGCTGTTTTTT.

This chain links TRBV2 with TRBJ1-2, with TRBD1 matching 9 bases. The V segment lost 3 bases and the J segment 4 bases; nucleotides outside the gene matches: 3. The V gene's germline CDR1 is SNHLY and CDR2 FYNNEI. CDR3 length equals 14 residues. This CDR3 is CASSERDRVYGYTF. The CDR3 DNA reads as TGTGCCAGCAGTGAGAGGGACAGGGTCTATGGCTACACCTTC.

The chain employs TRBV5-1 and TRBJ1-5, with 7 bases identical to TRBD1. Trimming at V came to 2 bases and at J to 4 bases, leaving 3 bases not matched to a gene. This CDR3 comprises 14 residues. Germline-derived CDR1 and CDR2 are SGHRS and YFSETQ. In nucleotides, the CDR3 is TGCGCCAGCAGCTTTCAGGGGGGGAATCAGCCCCAGCATTTT. This gives the protein CASSFQGGNQPQHF.

The V call is TRBV30, the J call TRBJ1-4; no firm D call. Germline V lookup: CDR1 GTSNPN, CDR2 SVGIG (reference sequence). CDR3 size: 15 residues. Trimming removed 3 bases from V and 4 bases from J, with 15 bases in between. CDR3 in amino acids: CAWSPSGGFNEKLFF. CDR3 DNA sequence: TGTGCCTGGAGCCCTAGTGGCGGATTTAATGAAAAACTGTTTTTT.

J is TRBJ1-1 and V is TRBV14; D gene uncertain. V dropped 1 base and J dropped 5 bases, with 2 bases sitting between them. Germline V lookup: CDR1 SGHDN, CDR2 FVKESK. CDR3 length: 11 residues. CDR3 coding DNA: TGTGCCAGCAGCCAAGGGACTGAAGCTTTCTTT. Translating gives CASSQGTEAFF.

The chain carries TRBV6-1 and TRBJ1-1; D is perhaps TRBD1 (5 bases). Trimming took 4 bases from V and 1 from J, leaving 10 bases between them. CDR1 and CDR2 from the germline V gene are MNHNS and SASEGT. This CDR3 has 14 residues. CDR3 sequence reads: CASSVRGGNTEAFF. As DNA, the CDR3 is TGTGCCAGCAGTGTTCGGGGGGGGAACACTGAAGCTTTCTTT.

The rearrangement joins TRBV6-5 to TRBJ1-1; 8 bases are a match to TRBD1. CDR1 is MNHEY, CDR2 SVGAGI, per germline. V shed 1 base and J 3 bases; nucleotides not matched to a gene: 4. The CDR3 contains 15 residues. CDR3 loop: CASSYFSDRDTEAFF. The CDR3 DNA reads as TGTGCCAGCAGTTACTTTTCGGACAGGGACACTGAAGCTTTCTTT.